The 4 T cell receptor beta chains presented below share a single source sample, sequenced in a study of early stage breast cancer tumors. Assay: immunoSEQ multiplex PCR; the TCRdb copy retains only in-frame clones and omits some. The table shows about 72,000 clones, with 79% occurring only once. Sample: blood. Source of these receptors: a person aged 60 to 70 with breast cancer.

This clone was seen just once. The chain joins TRBV5-6 to TRBJ2-3; D is uncertain. Germline loops: CDR1 SGHDT, CDR2 YYEEEE. The CDR3 consists of 11 residues. V lost 4 bases, J lost 3 bases, and 3 bases lay in between. CDR3 DNA: TGTGCCAGCAGCCAGACAGATACGCAGTATTTT. It translates to CASSQTDTQYF.

V usage is TRBV7-3 and J usage is TRBJ2-2; tentatively, D is TRBD2 (6 bases). The CDR3 consists of 14 residues. CDR1 is SGHTA and CDR2 is FQGTGA in the germline V gene. Trimming left V 2 bases short and J 7 bases short, with 11 bases between. CDR3 sequence (DNA): TGTGCCAGCAGCTTAGGGACTCCCGGCGGGGAGCTGTTTTTT. Amino acids: CASSLGTPGGELFF.

The chain couples TRBV28 to TRBJ2-7; 9 nucleotides match TRBD2. Trimming removed 8 bases from V and 2 bases from J; junction bases left unmatched: 4. The germline gives CDR1 MDHEN, CDR2 SYDVKM. CDR3 size: 13 residues. The CDR3 reads CASQTSGTYEQYF. The CDR3 DNA sequence: TGTGCCAGCCAGACTAGCGGTACCTACGAGCAGTACTTC.

The chain joins TRBV10-2 to TRBJ2-1; 8 bases agree with TRBD2. The germline CDR1 and CDR2 sequences are WSHSY and SAAADI. The trim removed 6 bases at V and 9 bases at J, leaving 1 base unmatched. The CDR3 extends over 11 amino acids. The CDR3 reads CASSGGVEQFF. The CDR3 DNA follows: TGCGCCAGCAGCGGGGGGGTTGAGCAGTTCTTC.